Listed below are T cell receptor beta chains from one sample, sequenced in a study of blood T cell repertoires in COVID-19. Assay: immunoSEQ multiplex PCR; the TCRdb copy retains only in-frame clones and omits some. The data contain some 270,000 clones, approximately 85% of them singletons. Sequencing input: PBMCs or T cells enriched from blood (not recorded which). The receptors were gathered from a woman in her fifties or sixties with acute COVID-19. Each CDR3 is given with its conserved first and last residue. Each record gives: CDR3 protein, CDR3 DNA, D gene, V gene, clone size, J gene. D genes are given only for firm matches. Size values are once, few and many counts, or a class for expanded clones, and some rows have none.

CDR3: CASRLVSLNQPQHF
DNA: TGTGCCAGTAGGCTCGTGAGCCTCAATCAGCCCCAGCATTTT
D: .
V: TRBV19
size: .
J: TRBJ1-5

CDR3: CAWDTGYNQPQHF
DNA: TGTGCCTGGGACACAGGGTACAATCAGCCCCAGCATTTT
D: .
V: TRBV30
size: .
J: TRBJ1-5

CDR3: CASEGLGTGGRYGYTF
DNA: TGTGCCAGCGAAGGCCTTGGGACAGGGGGCCGGTATGGCTACACCTTC
D: TRBD1
V: TRBV27
size: .
J: TRBJ1-2

CDR3: CASSLATGGVNTEAFF
DNA: TGTGCCAGCAGTTTAGCAACAGGGGGTGTGAACACTGAAGCTTTCTTT
D: TRBD1
V: TRBV27
size: .
J: TRBJ1-1

CDR3: CASSLDQLGVPLHF
DNA: TGCGCCAGCAGCTTGGATCAACTCGGAGTGCCCCTCCACTTT
D: .
V: TRBV5-1
size: once
J: TRBJ1-6

CDR3: CASSPPGLPSGETQYF
DNA: TGTGCCAGCAGCCCGCCGGGACTGCCCTCGGGAGAGACCCAGTACTTC
D: .
V: TRBV7-9
size: .
J: TRBJ2-5

CDR3: CASSRTANQPQHF
DNA: TGTGCCAGTAGTAGGACAGCGAATCAGCCCCAGCATTTT
D: .
V: TRBV19
size: .
J: TRBJ1-5

CDR3: CATSRDRQVENYGYTF
DNA: TGTGCCACCAGCAGAGATCGCCAGGTCGAAAACTATGGCTACACCTTC
D: .
V: TRBV15
size: .
J: TRBJ1-2

CDR3: CASSLGANTEAFF
DNA: TGTGCCAGCAGCTTAGGAGCGAACACTGAAGCTTTCTTT
D: .
V: TRBV7-3
size: .
J: TRBJ1-1

CDR3: CASSQGTGVETEAFF
DNA: TGCGCCAGCAGCCAGGGGACAGGGGTTGAGACTGAAGCTTTCTTT
D: TRBD1
V: TRBV4-3
size: .
J: TRBJ1-1

CDR3: CASSQDLKSPGAFF
DNA: TGTGCCAGCAGCCAAGATCTAAAAAGCCCAGGGGCTTTCTTT
D: .
V: TRBV3-1/TRBV3-2
size: .
J: TRBJ1-1